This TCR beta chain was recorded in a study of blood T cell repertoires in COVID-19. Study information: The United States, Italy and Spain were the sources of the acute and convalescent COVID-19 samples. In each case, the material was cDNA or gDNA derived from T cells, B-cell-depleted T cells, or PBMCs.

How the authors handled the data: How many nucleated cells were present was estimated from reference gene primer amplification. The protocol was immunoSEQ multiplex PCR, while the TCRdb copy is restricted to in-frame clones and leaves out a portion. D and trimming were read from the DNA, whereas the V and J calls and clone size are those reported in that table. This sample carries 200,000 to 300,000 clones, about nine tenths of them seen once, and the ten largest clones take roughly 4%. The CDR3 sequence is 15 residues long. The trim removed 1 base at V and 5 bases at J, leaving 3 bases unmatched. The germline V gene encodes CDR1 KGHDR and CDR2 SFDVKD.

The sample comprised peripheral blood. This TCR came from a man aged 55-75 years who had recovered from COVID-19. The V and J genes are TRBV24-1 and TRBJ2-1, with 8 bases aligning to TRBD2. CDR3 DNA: TGTGCCACCAGTGATTTTCGGGGGGGCAACAATGAGCAGTTCTTC. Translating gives CATSDFRGGNNEQFF.